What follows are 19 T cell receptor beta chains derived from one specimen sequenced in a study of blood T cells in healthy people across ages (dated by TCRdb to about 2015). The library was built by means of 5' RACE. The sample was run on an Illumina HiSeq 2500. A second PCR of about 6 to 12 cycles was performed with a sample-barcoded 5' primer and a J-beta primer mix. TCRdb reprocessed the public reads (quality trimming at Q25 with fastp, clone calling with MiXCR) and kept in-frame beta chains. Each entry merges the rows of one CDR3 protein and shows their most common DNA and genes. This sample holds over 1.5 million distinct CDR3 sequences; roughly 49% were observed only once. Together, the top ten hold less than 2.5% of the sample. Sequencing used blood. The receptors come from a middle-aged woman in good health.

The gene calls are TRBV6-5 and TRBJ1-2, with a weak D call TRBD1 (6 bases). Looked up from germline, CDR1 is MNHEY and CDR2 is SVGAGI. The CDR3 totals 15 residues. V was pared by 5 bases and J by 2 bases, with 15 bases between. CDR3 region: CASSDQTGGNYGYTF. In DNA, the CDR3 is TGTGCCAGCAGTGATCAGACAGGTGGAAACTATGGCTACACCTTC.

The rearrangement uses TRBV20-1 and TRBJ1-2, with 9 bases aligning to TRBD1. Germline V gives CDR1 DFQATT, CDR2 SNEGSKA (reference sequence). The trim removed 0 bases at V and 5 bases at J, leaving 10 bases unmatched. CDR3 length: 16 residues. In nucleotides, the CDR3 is TGCAGTGCTAGAGATCCGGGACAGGGTGTTCGGTATGGCTACACCTTC. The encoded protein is CSARDPGQGVRYGYTF.

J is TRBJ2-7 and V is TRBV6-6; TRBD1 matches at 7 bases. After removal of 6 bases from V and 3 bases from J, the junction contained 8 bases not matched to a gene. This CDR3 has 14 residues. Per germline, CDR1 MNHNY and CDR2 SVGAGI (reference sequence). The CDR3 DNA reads TGTGCCAGCAGAAAACAGGGGACCGGCTACGAGCAGTACTTC. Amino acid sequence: CASRKQGTGYEQYF.

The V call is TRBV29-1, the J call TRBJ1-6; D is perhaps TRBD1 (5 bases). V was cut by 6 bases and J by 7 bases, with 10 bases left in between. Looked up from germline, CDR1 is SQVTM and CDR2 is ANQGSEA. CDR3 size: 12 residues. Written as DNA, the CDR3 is TGCAGCGTCAGGGAAGGGAATTCACCCCTCCACTTT. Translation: CSVREGNSPLHF.

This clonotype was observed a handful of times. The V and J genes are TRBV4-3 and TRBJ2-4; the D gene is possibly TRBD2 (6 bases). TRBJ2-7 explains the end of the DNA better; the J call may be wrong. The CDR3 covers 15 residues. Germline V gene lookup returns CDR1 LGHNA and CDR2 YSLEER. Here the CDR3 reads CASSQASGDGYEQYF. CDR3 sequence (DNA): TGCGCCAGCAGCCAGGCTTCGGGAGATGGGTACGAGCAGTACTTC.

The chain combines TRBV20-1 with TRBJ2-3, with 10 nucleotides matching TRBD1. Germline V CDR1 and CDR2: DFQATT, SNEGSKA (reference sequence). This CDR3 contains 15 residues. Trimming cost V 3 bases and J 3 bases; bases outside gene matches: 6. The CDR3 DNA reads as TGCAGTGCTAGTCCGGGACAGGGGTGGACAGATACGCAGTATTTT. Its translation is CSASPGQGWTDTQYF.

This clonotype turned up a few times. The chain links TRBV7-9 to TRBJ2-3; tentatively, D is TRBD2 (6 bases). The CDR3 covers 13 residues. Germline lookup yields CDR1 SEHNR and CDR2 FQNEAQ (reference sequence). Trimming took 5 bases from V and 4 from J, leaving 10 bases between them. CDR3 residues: CASSPLASDTQYF. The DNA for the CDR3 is TGTGCCAGCAGCCCCCTAGCGTCAGATACGCAGTATTTT.

The CDR3 bases are TGTGCCAGCAGTCCCCCCGGGGGGGCGCACAATGAGCAGTTCTTC. This translates into CASSPPGGAHNEQFF. This chain joins TRBV6-2 or TRBV6-3 and TRBJ2-1; 8 bases fit TRBD2. The CDR3 has 15 residues. Germline V gene sequence: CDR1 MNHEY, CDR2 SVGEGT. V was pared by 5 bases and J by 5 bases, with 8 bases of the junction left unmatched.

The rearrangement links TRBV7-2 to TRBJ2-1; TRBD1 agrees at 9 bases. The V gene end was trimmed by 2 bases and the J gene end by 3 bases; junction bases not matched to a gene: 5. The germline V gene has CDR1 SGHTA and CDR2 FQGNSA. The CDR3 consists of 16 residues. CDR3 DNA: TGTGCCAGCAGCTTAATCGGGACAGGGATCTACAATGAGCAGTTCTTC. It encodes CASSLIGTGIYNEQFF.

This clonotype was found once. The CDR3, as DNA: TGCAGTGCTGAAGACAGGGAGGATAATTCACCCCTCCACTTT. This codes for CSAEDREDNSPLHF. V gene TRBV20-1 combines with J gene TRBJ1-6, with 7 bases that match TRBD1. Germline lookup yields CDR1 DFQATT and CDR2 SNEGSKA (reference sequence). The CDR3 has 14 amino acids. The ends lost 5 bases at V and 5 bases at J; junction bases unmatched: 6.

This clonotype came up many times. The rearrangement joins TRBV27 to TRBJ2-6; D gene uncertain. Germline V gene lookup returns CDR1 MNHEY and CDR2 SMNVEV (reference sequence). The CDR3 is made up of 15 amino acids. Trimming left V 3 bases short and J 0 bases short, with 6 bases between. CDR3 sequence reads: CASSLLGSGANVLTF. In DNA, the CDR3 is TGTGCCAGCAGTTTGTTGGGCTCTGGGGCCAACGTCCTGACTTTC.

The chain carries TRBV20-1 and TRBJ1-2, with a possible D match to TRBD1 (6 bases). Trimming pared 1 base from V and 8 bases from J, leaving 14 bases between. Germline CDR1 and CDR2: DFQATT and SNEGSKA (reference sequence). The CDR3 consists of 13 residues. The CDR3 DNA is TGCAGTGCTAGAGGAGCCACAGGGCTGGGCTACACCTTC. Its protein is CSARGATGLGYTF.

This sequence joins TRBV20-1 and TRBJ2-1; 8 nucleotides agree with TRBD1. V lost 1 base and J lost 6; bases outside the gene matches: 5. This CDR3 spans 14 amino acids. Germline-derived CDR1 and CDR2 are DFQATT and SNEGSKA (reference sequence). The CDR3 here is CSARGGRGRNEQFF. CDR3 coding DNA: TGCAGTGCTAGAGGAGGCAGGGGGCGCAATGAGCAGTTCTTC.

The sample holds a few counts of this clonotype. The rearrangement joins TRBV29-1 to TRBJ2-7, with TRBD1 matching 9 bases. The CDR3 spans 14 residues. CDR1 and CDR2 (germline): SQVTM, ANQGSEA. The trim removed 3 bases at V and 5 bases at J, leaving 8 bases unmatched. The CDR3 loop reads CSVEGDRANDEQYF. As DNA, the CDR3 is TGCAGCGTTGAGGGGGACAGGGCGAACGACGAGCAGTACTTC.

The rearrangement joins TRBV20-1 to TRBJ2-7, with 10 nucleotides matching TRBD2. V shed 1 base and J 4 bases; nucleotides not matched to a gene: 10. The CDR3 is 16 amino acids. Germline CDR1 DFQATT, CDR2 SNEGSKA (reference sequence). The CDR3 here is CSARGRGLAWRYEQYF. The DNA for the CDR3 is TGCAGTGCTAGAGGCAGGGGACTAGCGTGGAGGTACGAGCAGTACTTC.

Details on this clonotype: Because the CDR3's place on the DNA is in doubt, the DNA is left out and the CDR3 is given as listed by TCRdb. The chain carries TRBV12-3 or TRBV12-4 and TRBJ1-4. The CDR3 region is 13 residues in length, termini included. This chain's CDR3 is CASSFLAAEKLFF.

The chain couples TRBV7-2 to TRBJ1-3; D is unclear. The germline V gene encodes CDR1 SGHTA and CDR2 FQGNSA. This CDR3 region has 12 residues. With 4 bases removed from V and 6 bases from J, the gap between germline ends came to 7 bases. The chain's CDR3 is CASSSLVNTIYF. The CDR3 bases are TGTGCCAGCAGCTCGCTCGTAAACACCATATATTTT.

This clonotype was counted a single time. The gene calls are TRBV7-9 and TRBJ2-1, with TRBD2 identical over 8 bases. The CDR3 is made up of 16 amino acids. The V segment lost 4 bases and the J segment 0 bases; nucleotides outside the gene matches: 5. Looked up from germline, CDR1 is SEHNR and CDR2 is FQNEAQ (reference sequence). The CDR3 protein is CASSYPGGVSYNEQFF. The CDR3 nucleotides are TGTGCCAGCAGCTATCCCGGGGGGGTCTCCTACAATGAGCAGTTCTTC.

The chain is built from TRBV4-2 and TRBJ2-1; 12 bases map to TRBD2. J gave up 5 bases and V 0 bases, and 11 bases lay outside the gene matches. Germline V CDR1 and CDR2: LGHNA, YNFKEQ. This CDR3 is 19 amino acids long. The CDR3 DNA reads TGTGCCAGCAGCCAAGAATGGCTAGCGGGGGGGCCGATCGACAATGAGCAGTTCTTC. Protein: CASSQEWLAGGPIDNEQFF.